The rows below give T cell receptor beta chains drawn from one sample of a study of shared clonotypes between healthy human individuals. Assay: immunoSEQ multiplex PCR; the TCRdb copy retains only in-frame clones and omits some. The sample gives 2 million to 2.5 million clones, over 85% of which show up once; around 0.4% is in the top ten. The sequenced material came from naive CD4+ T cells from PBMCs. These receptors originate from a man in his late teens or twenties in good health. Some clones in this sample may be carry-over from other donors' samples. Both conserved end residues are part of each CDR3. Fields, in order: V gene, CDR3 protein.

TRBV5-8,CASSFDPYGYTF
TRBV4-1,CASSFAEGYQETQYF
TRBV5-6,CASSAPAASGANVLTF
TRBV18,CASSPVAPDPTGGSNQPQHF
TRBV5-1,CASGTGPPDEKLFF
TRBV10-2,CASMNRAEQYF
TRBV6-1,CASSDNRGRNSNQPQHF
TRBV6-5,CASRPASGRFYEQFF
TRBV11-1,CASSRPGLPNTEAFF
TRBV5-1,CASSLLAGGGGEQFF
TRBV4-1,CASSQPGQGNTGELFF